The rows below give T cell receptor beta chains drawn from one sample of a study of blood T cell repertoires in COVID-19. The protocol was immunoSEQ multiplex PCR, while the TCRdb copy is restricted to in-frame clones and leaves out a portion. Among hundreds of thousands of clones listed, 70% to 85% were seen once. Sequencing was carried out using PBMCs or T cells enriched from blood (not recorded which). The receptors here all came from a woman aged 55-70 years who had recovered from COVID-19. The CDR3 runs from the conserved cysteine through the conserved F or W. The D gene is left open where the match is weak. Clone size is not always given. Where it is, it says once, few, many or a class for expanded clones.

TGTGCCAGCAGTTTGCCCCCCGACAGGCTACTTTTC | CASSLPPDRLLF | . | TRBJ2-7 | TRBV28 | few
TGTGCCAGCAGCTTGGATAGCCCCGGGACAAGTCTCTCTGGCTACACCTTC | CASSLDSPGTSLSGYTF | . | TRBJ1-2 | TRBV5-4 | .
TGTGCCAGCAGCTTAGTCCCCCCAGGTCTGCCTTACACCGGGGAGCTGTTTTTT | CASSLVPPGLPYTGELFF | . | TRBJ2-2 | TRBV7-6 | .
TGTGCCAGCAGCCGGTCAGGGAAAGTATGGGGGGAGCTGTTTTTT | CASSRSGKVWGELFF | . | TRBJ2-2 | TRBV14 | .
TGTGCCAGCAGCTTTCTAAAGGGAAACACCATATATTTT | CASSFLKGNTIYF | . | TRBJ1-3 | TRBV5-4 | .
TGTGCCAGCGGACAGTATGGCTACACCTTC | CASGQYGYTF | . | TRBJ1-2 | TRBV19 | .
TGTGCCAGTAAGTCCTTCGAGGGAGCGGGAGGGCCTTCCTACAATGAGCAGTTCTTC | CASKSFEGAGGPSYNEQFF | TRBD2 | TRBJ2-1 | TRBV19 | .
TGTGCCAGCAGCTCGGTGGGACAGGGGCCCTACGAGCAGTACTTC | CASSSVGQGPYEQYF | TRBD1 | TRBJ2-7 | TRBV7-2 | .
TGCGCCAGCAGCCATCAGGGAGGGGAGCAGTACTTC | CASSHQGGEQYF | TRBD2 | TRBJ2-7 | TRBV4-1 | few
TGCGCCAGCAGCGGGGGGAATAATTTGTCCGATGAGCAGTTCTTC | CASSGGNNLSDEQFF | . | TRBJ2-1 | TRBV5-1 | .
TGTGCCAGCAGCTCCAGCGGGGGGGGGACTGAAGCTTTCTTT | CASSSSGGGTEAFF | . | TRBJ1-1 | TRBV7-2 | .
TGTGCCAGCAGCCATCTAGCGCAGGGAAACACTGAAGCTTTCTTT | CASSHLAQGNTEAFF | . | TRBJ1-1 | TRBV4-2 | .
TGTGCCAGCAGCTTGGTTCTAGCGGGAGGCGTAGATACGCAGTATTTT | CASSLVLAGGVDTQYF | TRBD2 | TRBJ2-3 | TRBV5-4 | .
TGTGCCAGCAGCTATCTAGAAGGCTATGAGCAGTTCTTC | CASSYLEGYEQFF | . | TRBJ2-1 | TRBV11-3 | .
TGTGCCAGCAGTTTAGGACCAGGGACTGAAGCTTTCTTT | CASSLGPGTEAFF | . | TRBJ1-1 | TRBV12-3/TRBV12-4 | .
TGTGCCAGCAGCCCCGGACTAGCGGGGGGGCAGGATACGCAGTATTTT | CASSPGLAGGQDTQYF | TRBD2 | TRBJ2-3 | TRBV3-1/TRBV3-2 | .
TGTGCCAGCAGTTCCGTGGACTACCTACAAGAGACCCAGTACTTC | CASSSVDYLQETQYF | . | TRBJ2-5 | TRBV27 | .
TGTGCCAGTAATATAATGAGGAACACTGAAGCTTTCTTT | CASNIMRNTEAFF | . | TRBJ1-1 | TRBV19 | .
TGTGCCACCAGCAGAGAGAGACCGGGACTAGCGGGAATCGGATACGAGCAGTACTTC | CATSRERPGLAGIGYEQYF | TRBD2 | TRBJ2-7 | TRBV15 | few
TGTGCCAGCTTCTTATACAATGAGCAGTTCTTC | CASFLYNEQFF | . | TRBJ2-1 | TRBV6-5 | once
TGTGCCAGCAGTTACGGCAGGGACACAGATACGCAGTATTTT | CASSYGRDTDTQYF | . | TRBJ2-3 | TRBV6-5 | .
TGTGCCAGCAGCTCGGGACAGGGGGGCTACGAGCAGTACTTC | CASSSGQGGYEQYF | TRBD1 | TRBJ2-7 | TRBV7-2 | .
TGTGCCAGCAGTGAAGGGGCCGGTCGGAATTCACCCCTCCACTTT | CASSEGAGRNSPLHF | . | TRBJ1-6 | TRBV2 | once
TGTGCCAGCAGCCAAGAACAGGGGGGTGAAAAACTGTTTTTT | CASSQEQGGEKLFF | TRBD1 | TRBJ1-4 | TRBV3-1/TRBV3-2 | few
TGTGCCATCAGTGATAGTGACAGGGGGCATAACTATGGCTACACCTTC | CAISDSDRGHNYGYTF | TRBD1 | TRBJ1-2 | TRBV10-3 | once
TGTGCCAGCAGCTTTGGGACAGGGGGTCATGGCTACACCTTC | CASSFGTGGHGYTF | TRBD1 | TRBJ1-2 | TRBV5-6 | few
TGTGCCAGCAGCCAAGGAGCAAGCGCCTCTGGGGCCAACGTCCTGACTTTC | CASSQGASASGANVLTF | . | TRBJ2-6 | TRBV3-1/TRBV3-2 | .
TGCAGCGTTGCCCAGGGACAGGCGGCTTTCTTT | CSVAQGQAAFF | TRBD1 | TRBJ1-1 | TRBV29-1 | .
TGTGCCAGCACCCTCTCGGGGACCGGGGAGCTGTTTTTT | CASTLSGTGELFF | . | TRBJ2-2 | TRBV9 | few
TGTGCCAGCAGCCAACTAGCGGGGCACACAGATACGCAGTATTTT | CASSQLAGHTDTQYF | TRBD2 | TRBJ2-3 | TRBV4-2 | .
TGTGCCAGCAGCGTTACAGGAGAATGGACTGAAGCTTTCTTT | CASSVTGEWTEAFF | . | TRBJ1-1 | TRBV9 | .
TGTGCCAGCAGAATATCCCAGGATTTGACCTACGAGCAGTACTTC | CASRISQDLTYEQYF | . | TRBJ2-7 | TRBV5-4 | .
TGCAGCGACGGACAGGGGGCGCGAGGCTACACCTTC | CSDGQGARGYTF | TRBD1 | TRBJ1-2 | TRBV29-1 | .
TGTGCCAGCAGCTTAAGCGGGGGGCACACAGATACGCAGTATTTT | CASSLSGGHTDTQYF | TRBD2 | TRBJ2-3 | TRBV7-2 | .
TGTGCCAGCAGTGAACGTGGGAGGGGGAATGGTGAGCAGTTCTTC | CASSERGRGNGEQFF | . | TRBJ2-1 | TRBV2 | .
TGTGCCAGCAGTGAAGGTCCCCGACAGGGCGAGACCCAGTACTTC | CASSEGPRQGETQYF | TRBD1 | TRBJ2-5 | TRBV2 | few
TGTGCCAGCAGTGAAGATTTAAGGGGCCACTCTGGAAACACCATATATTTT | CASSEDLRGHSGNTIYF | . | TRBJ1-3 | TRBV6-1 | .
TGCGCCAGCAGCTTGGGGGTCCACAGGGGAATCGAGAGTACCGGGGAGCTGTTTTTT | CASSLGVHRGIESTGELFF | TRBD1 | TRBJ2-2 | TRBV5-1 | few
TGTGCCAGTAGTTTTGCAGGGGGTAGTTTGGAAAACATTCAGTACTTC | CASSFAGGSLENIQYF | TRBD1 | TRBJ2-4 | TRBV19 | .
TGTGCCAGCAGTTTAAGAAAACCGTCGGGACTAGTTTATGAGCAGTTCTTC | CASSLRKPSGLVYEQFF | TRBD2 | TRBJ2-1 | TRBV6-7 | once
TGTGCCAGCAGCTTAGCGGGGGCGCAGGGCTACACCTTC | CASSLAGAQGYTF | . | TRBJ1-2 | TRBV7-3 | .
TGTGCCAGCAGCTGGGGCGGGGACGTCAGCTCCTATAATTCACCCCTCCACTTT | CASSWGGDVSSYNSPLHF | . | TRBJ1-6 | TRBV16 | .
TGTGCCAGCAGGTTGGACAGGGTGAACACTGAAGCTTTCTTT | CASRLDRVNTEAFF | TRBD1 | TRBJ1-1 | TRBV11-1 | once
TGCGCCAGCTGGGGAGTCAACCAGGAGACCCAGTACTTC | CASWGVNQETQYF | . | TRBJ2-5 | TRBV5-1 | .
TGCGCCAGCAGCCAAGTTAGGAGGGGCAACACTGAAGCTTTCTTT | CASSQVRRGNTEAFF | . | TRBJ1-1 | TRBV4-3 | .
TGTGCCAGCAGCCGTGGGCTTACAGGACAGGGGCCTAACGAGATCGCGACTAATGAAAAACTGTTTTTT | CASSRGLTGQGPNEIATNEKLFF | TRBD1 | TRBJ1-4 | TRBV4-2 | once
TGTGCCAGCAGCTTCACAGAAGAGCAGTACTTC | CASSFTEEQYF | . | TRBJ2-7 | TRBV7-3 | few